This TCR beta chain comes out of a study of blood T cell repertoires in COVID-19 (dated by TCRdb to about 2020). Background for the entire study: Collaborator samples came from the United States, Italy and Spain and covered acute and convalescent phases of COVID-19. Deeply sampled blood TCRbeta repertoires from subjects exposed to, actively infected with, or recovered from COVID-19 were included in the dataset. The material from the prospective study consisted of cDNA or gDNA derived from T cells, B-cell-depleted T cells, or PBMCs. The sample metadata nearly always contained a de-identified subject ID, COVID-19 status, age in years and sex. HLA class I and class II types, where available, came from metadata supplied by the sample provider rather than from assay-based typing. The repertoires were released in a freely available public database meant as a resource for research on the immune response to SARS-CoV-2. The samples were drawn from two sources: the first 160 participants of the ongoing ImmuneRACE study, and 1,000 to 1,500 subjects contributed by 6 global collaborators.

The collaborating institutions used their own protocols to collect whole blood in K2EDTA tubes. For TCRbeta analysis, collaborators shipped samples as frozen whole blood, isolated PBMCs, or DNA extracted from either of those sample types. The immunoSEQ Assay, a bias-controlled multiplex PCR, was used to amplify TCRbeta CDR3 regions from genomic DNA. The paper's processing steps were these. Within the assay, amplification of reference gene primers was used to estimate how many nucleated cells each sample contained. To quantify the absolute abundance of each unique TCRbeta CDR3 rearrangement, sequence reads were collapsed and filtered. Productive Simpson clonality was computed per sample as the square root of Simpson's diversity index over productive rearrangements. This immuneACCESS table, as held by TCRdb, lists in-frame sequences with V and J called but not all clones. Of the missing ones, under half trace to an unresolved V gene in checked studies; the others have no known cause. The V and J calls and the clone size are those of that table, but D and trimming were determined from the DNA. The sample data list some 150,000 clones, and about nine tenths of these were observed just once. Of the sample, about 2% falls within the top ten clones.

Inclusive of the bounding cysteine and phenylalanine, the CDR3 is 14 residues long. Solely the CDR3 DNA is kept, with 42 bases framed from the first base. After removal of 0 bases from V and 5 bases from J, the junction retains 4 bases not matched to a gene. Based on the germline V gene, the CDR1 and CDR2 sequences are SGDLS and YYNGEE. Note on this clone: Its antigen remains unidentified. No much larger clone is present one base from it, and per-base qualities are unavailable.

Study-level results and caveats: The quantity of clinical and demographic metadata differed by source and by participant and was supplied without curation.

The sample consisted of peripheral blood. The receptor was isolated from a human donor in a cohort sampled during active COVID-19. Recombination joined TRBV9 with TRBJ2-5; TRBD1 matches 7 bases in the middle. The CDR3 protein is CASSVGTGRETQYF. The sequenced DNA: TGTGCCAGCAGCGTAGGGACAGGCCGCGAGACCCAGTACTTC.